The subject of this entry is one T cell receptor beta chain. Here immunoSEQ multiplex PCR was the method, and the copy in TCRdb shows in-frame clones only, minus some. The sample contains approximately 90,000 clones, 70% to 85% of which appear only once. The sample originates from a study of blood T cell repertoires in COVID-19. Study summary: The United States, Italy and Spain supplied acute and convalescent COVID-19 samples.

CDR3 length equals 13 residues. Germline-derived CDR1 and CDR2 are PRHDT and FYEKMQ (reference sequence). Trimming took off 5 bases at V and 4 bases at J, with 11 bases between the two ends. This chain links TRBV13 with TRBJ1-1; tentative D call: TRBD1 (5 bases). The specimen was peripheral blood. The sequence came from a man between 70 and 80 years old with acute or convalescent COVID-19. The DNA for the CDR3 is TGTGCCAGCAGCCAGGGACTGGGCACTGAAGCTTTCTTT. Translated: CASSQGLGTEAFF.